This TCR beta chain was obtained from a study of CD8+ T cells in alopecia areata. In the study overall: Tofacitinib therapy took 6 to 18 months; 6 months off drug came after.

cDNA serving as the sequencing template came from extracted, reverse transcribed RNA. Assay used: immunoSEQ multiplex PCR; TCRdb lists only in-frame clones, some missing. In the table there are over 150,000 clones, around three fifths of which are singletons. The CDR3 is made up of 15 amino acids. Per the germline V gene, CDR1 is MNHEY and CDR2 is SVGAGI. This clone has just a few counts. Germline is not matched at one junction end, which may reflect a read error. Obtained from alopecia areata patients were lesional scalp punch biopsies along with peripheral blood. This sequence originates from a human donor with alopecia areata. The sample was CD4+ T cells sorted from blood, taken at week 0. V is TRBV6-5 and J is TRBJ1-1, with a possible D match to TRBD1 (5 bases). DNA of the CDR3: TGTGCCAGCAGTTACTTGGGGGGGGTGAAGACTGAAGCTTTCTTT. Translation: CASSYLGGVKTEAFF.